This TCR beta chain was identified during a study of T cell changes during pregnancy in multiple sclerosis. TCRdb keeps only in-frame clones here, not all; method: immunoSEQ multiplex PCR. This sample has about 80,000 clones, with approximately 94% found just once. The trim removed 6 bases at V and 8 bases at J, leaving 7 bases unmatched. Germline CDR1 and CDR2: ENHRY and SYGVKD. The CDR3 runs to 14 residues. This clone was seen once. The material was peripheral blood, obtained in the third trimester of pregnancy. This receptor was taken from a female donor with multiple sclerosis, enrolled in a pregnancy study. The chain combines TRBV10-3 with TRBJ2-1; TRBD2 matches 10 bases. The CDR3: CAISPGTSADEQFF. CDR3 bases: TGTGCCATCAGCCCCGGGACTAGCGCTGATGAGCAGTTCTTC.